These 22 T cell receptor beta chains share one sample of origin, sequenced in a study of blood T cells in healthy people across ages. A second about 7 to 12 cycle PCR used barcoded and J-beta primers. TCRdb re-called the 5' RACE reads with MiXCR, one entry per CDR3 protein. The table records 1.5 million to 2 million distinct CDR3 sequences, around 50% of them present only once. Sequenced input: blood. Every receptor here comes from a woman aged 40 to 50 in good health.

The V and J genes are TRBV13 and TRBJ2-4; weak D call: TRBD2 (5 bases). The J call could be wrong; TRBJ2-7 is a better fit for the DNA end. CDR1 is PRHDT, CDR2 FYEKMQ, per germline (reference sequence). The CDR3 is 14 amino acids. The CDR3 reads CASSLGAGRYEQYF. The CDR3 DNA sequence: TGTGCCAGCAGCTTAGGGGCGGGCCGTTACGAGCAGTACTTC.

The chain has TRBV29-1 and TRBJ2-3; tentative D call: TRBD2 (5 bases). Germline-derived CDR1 and CDR2 are SQVTM and ANQGSEA. The CDR3 length is 13 residues. V was shortened by 3 bases and J by 0 bases, with 7 bases between the two germline ends. The DNA of the CDR3 is TGCAGCGTTGATTCGGGGAGCACAGATACGCAGTATTTT. It specifies CSVDSGSTDTQYF.

This clonotype has only a few counts. The chain has TRBV28 and TRBJ2-1; 10 nucleotides line up with TRBD1. Germline V gene data show CDR1 as MDHEN and CDR2 as SYDVKM. The CDR3 contains 17 residues. V was pared by 6 bases and J by 8 bases, with 16 bases of the junction left unmatched. The CDR3 DNA reads TGTGCCAGCAGCTCTCCGGGACAGGGGAGGAACGGGTATGAGCAGTTCTTC. It yields the protein CASSSPGQGRNGYEQFF.

The chain employs TRBV12-3 or TRBV12-4 and TRBJ2-6, with D uncertain. Trimming shortened V by 5 bases and J by 1 base, and 9 bases separated the two germline ends. The CDR3 spans 15 residues. CDR3 bases: TGTGCCAGCAGTCGATGGGGTTCTGGGGCCAACGTCCTGACTTTC. Translation: CASSRWGSGANVLTF.

The chain links TRBV4-3 to TRBJ2-1; TRBD1 agrees at 8 bases. The V segment lost 0 bases and the J segment 6 bases; nucleotides outside the gene matches: 7. The germline CDR1 and CDR2 sequences are LGHNA and YSLEER. This CDR3 has 16 residues. CDR3 residues: CASSQDDRGSGNEQFF. CDR3 nucleotide sequence: TGCGCCAGCAGCCAAGACGACAGGGGAAGCGGCAATGAGCAGTTCTTC.

This clonotype was counted between two and nine times. The gene calls are TRBV7-2 and TRBJ2-7; 10 positions match TRBD1. The germline gives CDR1 SGHTA, CDR2 FQGNSA. J gave up 2 bases and V 7 bases, and 5 bases lay outside the gene matches. This CDR3 is built from 14 residues. The CDR3 loop is CASTGDRGTYEQYF. CDR3 nucleotide sequence: TGTGCCAGCACCGGGGACAGGGGAACCTACGAGCAGTACTTC.

The rearrangement joins TRBV5-1 to TRBJ2-3; 7 bases map to TRBD2. The CDR3 is made up of 16 amino acids. V was pared by 2 bases and J by 0 bases, with 6 bases of the junction left unmatched. Per the germline V gene, CDR1 is SGHRS and CDR2 is YFSETQ. The CDR3 sequence: CASSLRLAASTDTQYF. The CDR3 region has the DNA TGCGCCAGCAGCTTAAGGCTAGCGGCTAGCACAGATACGCAGTATTTT.

The genes are TRBV20-1 and TRBJ1-5; TRBD1 is a possible D gene (6 bases). CDR1 is DFQATT and CDR2 is SNEGSKA in the germline V gene (reference sequence). The CDR3 runs 15 residues. The V and J ends lost 1 base and 3 bases respectively, with 13 bases between them. The CDR3 is CSARVQGLTNQPQHF. As DNA, the CDR3 is TGCAGTGCTAGAGTCCAGGGGCTTACCAATCAGCCCCAGCATTTT.

This chain joins TRBV2 and TRBJ2-1, with D perhaps being TRBD1 or TRBD2 (5 bases each). Germline CDR1 reads SNHLY; CDR2 reads FYNNEI. Trimming removed 8 bases from V and 10 bases from J, with 18 bases in between. This CDR3 region has 13 residues. CDR3 region: CASGGSGPREQFF. CDR3 DNA sequence: TGTGCCAGCGGCGGTTCGGGGCCTCGAGAGCAGTTCTTC.

This rearrangement joins TRBV20-1 to TRBJ2-5; no clear D. CDR3 length: 13 amino acids. The germline CDR1 and CDR2 sequences are DFQATT and SNEGSKA (reference sequence). V was trimmed by 5 bases and J by 0 bases, leaving 10 bases between them. The CDR3 sequence: CSARTQYQETQYF. The CDR3 coding sequence is TGCAGTGCTCGGACGCAGTACCAAGAGACCCAGTACTTC.

This clonotype was counted a few times. The chain employs TRBV15 and TRBJ2-3; unclear D gene. This CDR3 contains 15 residues. In germline, CDR1 is LNHNV, CDR2 YYDKDF (reference sequence). V lost 0 bases and J lost 2, with 9 bases in between. The CDR3 loop reads CATSRDRHLTDTQYF. The CDR3 coding sequence is TGTGCCACCAGCAGAGATCGCCACCTCACAGATACGCAGTATTTT.

V is TRBV20-1 and J is TRBJ2-3; 8 bases line up with TRBD2. The J segment lost 3 bases and the V segment lost 0 bases, leaving 5 bases of the junction unmatched. In germline, CDR1 is DFQATT, CDR2 SNEGSKA (reference sequence). The CDR3 totals 15 residues. The CDR3 here is CSARDQKRGTDTQYF. The CDR3 nucleotides read TGCAGTGCTAGAGATCAAAAGCGGGGGACAGATACGCAGTATTTT.

V is TRBV10-3 and J is TRBJ2-7, with TRBD2 as a possible D gene (5 bases). CDR1 is ENHRY, CDR2 SYGVKD, per germline. The CDR3 length is 13 residues. V dropped 6 bases and J dropped 0 bases, with 9 bases sitting between them. The CDR3 DNA follows: TGTGCCATCAGCTCCGGGGACTCCTACGAGCAGTACTTC. This encodes CAISSGDSYEQYF.

V gene TRBV7-2 combines with J gene TRBJ2-7; 10 bases fit TRBD1. The CDR3 loop spans 16 amino acids. The V segment lost 4 bases and the J segment 9 bases; nucleotides outside the gene matches: 15. Germline V gene data show CDR1 as SGHTA and CDR2 as FQGNSA. CDR3 DNA: TGTGCCAGCAGCTCCGGAGGGACAGGGGTACTACGAGGGCAGTACTTC. Amino acid sequence: CASSSGGTGVLRGQYF.

This clonotype was detected only a few times. The chain joins TRBV6-6 to TRBJ1-5; D gene unclear. The germline V gene encodes CDR1 MNHNY and CDR2 SVGAGI (reference sequence). This CDR3 contains 14 residues. Trimming cost V 5 bases and J 3 bases, with 11 bases left between them. The CDR3 is CASSSGRDNQPQHF. The DNA for the CDR3 is TGTGCCAGCAGTAGCGGGAGGGACAATCAGCCCCAGCATTTT.

The chain uses TRBV12-3 or TRBV12-4 and TRBJ2-1; D is unclear. Trimming took off 3 bases at V and 2 bases at J, with 5 bases between the two ends. The CDR3 contains 13 residues. The CDR3 DNA sequence: TGTGCCAGCAGTTTTTCCCCCTACAATGAGCAGTTCTTC. Its protein is CASSFSPYNEQFF.

This clonotype was counted a few times. This chain connects TRBV15 to TRBJ2-7; 8 bases map to TRBD1. CDR3 size: 15 residues. J lost 5 bases, V lost 3 bases, and 9 bases had no gene match. Germline CDR1 is LNHNV and CDR2 is YYDKDF (reference sequence). DNA for the CDR3: TGTGCCACCAGCAGCCCCACGGGACAGGAAGACGAGCAGTACTTC. It codes for CATSSPTGQEDEQYF.

The V call is TRBV5-1, the J call TRBJ2-1; 7 nucleotides line up with TRBD1. V gave up 3 bases and J gave up 6 bases; unmatched junction bases: 9. This CDR3 has 15 amino acids. Germline loops: CDR1 SGHRS, CDR2 YFSETQ. The DNA for the CDR3 is TGCGCCAGCAGCTACGACAGGGCCCCTCGCAATGAGCAGTTCTTC. It is translated as CASSYDRAPRNEQFF. Supplemented by reference TRBV5-1 and TRBJ2-1, the full variable domain reads KAGVTQTPRYLIKTRGQQVTLSCSPISGHRSVSWYQQTPGQGLQFLFEYFSETQRNKGNFPGRFSGRQFSNSRSEMNVSTLELGDSALYLCASSYDRAPRNEQFFGPGTRLTVL.

The V and J genes are TRBV4-2 and TRBJ1-4, with D tentatively TRBD1 (5 bases). The V end was cut by 1 base, the J end by 0 bases, with 12 bases between. The CDR3 has 17 amino acids. CDR1 and CDR2 (germline): LGHNA, YNFKEQ. The CDR3 spells CASSQGQDTTTNEKLFF. CDR3 DNA: TGTGCCAGCAGCCAAGGCCAGGACACAACAACTAATGAAAAACTGTTTTTT.

The chain employs TRBV9 and TRBJ2-1; 13 bases fit TRBD2. Trimming at V came to 2 bases and at J to 7 bases, leaving 9 bases not matched to a gene. The length of the CDR3 is 17 residues. Germline V gene data show CDR1 as SGDLS and CDR2 as YYNGEE. The CDR3 DNA reads as TGTGCCAGCAGCGTCCTTCAGACTAGCGGGGGGACAAATGAGCAGTTCTTC. It encodes CASSVLQTSGGTNEQFF.

This clonotype was detected only a few times. This chain uses TRBV6-5 with TRBJ1-4, with TRBD1 matching over 7 bases. This CDR3 has 14 residues. After removal of 6 bases from V and 8 bases from J, the junction contained 9 bases not matched to a gene. CDR1 MNHEY and CDR2 SVGAGI come from the germline V gene. CDR3 in DNA: TGTGCCAGCAGGGTGACAGGGCGAGGAGAAAAACTGTTTTTT. This encodes CASRVTGRGEKLFF.

V gene TRBV11-3 combines with J gene TRBJ2-1; the match to TRBD1 covers 7 bases. This CDR3 is 16 amino acids long. CDR1 is SGHNT and CDR2 is YENEEA in the germline V gene. Unmatched junction bases numbered 7, after V lost 5 bases and J lost 0 bases. The CDR3 is CASSEAGGSSYNEQFF. The CDR3 nucleotides read TGTGCCAGCAGCGAGGCAGGGGGAAGCTCCTACAATGAGCAGTTCTTC.